Listed here are 21 T cell receptor beta chains from one sample, sequenced in a study of T cells in Graves' hyperthyroidism and ophthalmopathy. Using RNA transcripts as the source, TCR beta CDR3 regions were amplified. RT-PCR in the first round (using the HTBI primer set) targeted the TCR CDR3. TCRdb independently ran MiXCR on the multiplex PCR reads; one entry per CDR3 protein. Of over 550,000 distinct CDR3 sequences in the sample, approximately 15% were seen once. Sequencing was done on a sample of blood. All receptors come from a woman aged 18-29 years with Graves' hyperthyroidism.

The sample holds a few counts of this clonotype. The chain joins TRBV29-1 to TRBJ2-6; 8 positions match TRBD1. Germline V lookup: CDR1 SQVTM, CDR2 ANQGSEA. J lost 2 bases, V lost 1 base, and 1 base had no gene match. CDR3 length: 15 amino acids. Here the CDR3 reads CSVEVQGAGANVLTF. The CDR3 region has the DNA TGCAGCGTTGAAGTACAGGGGGCTGGGGCCAACGTCCTGACTTTC.

The sample holds a few counts of this clonotype. This chain connects TRBV20-1 to TRBJ2-4; no clear D gene. CDR3 length equals 17 residues. Germline loops: CDR1 DFQATT, CDR2 SNEGSKA (reference sequence). The V end lost 1 base, the J end lost 1 base, and 17 bases lay between the germline ends. The CDR3 reads CSARGTPRKWAKNIQYF. The CDR3 DNA reads as TGCAGTGCTAGAGGGACCCCACGAAAGTGGGCCAAAAACATTCAGTACTTC.

This clonotype was picked up many times. V and J are TRBV3-1 and TRBJ1-1; D is ambiguous. This CDR3 comprises 12 residues. V lost 1 base and J 6 bases, leaving 6 bases between the germline ends. From germline, CDR1 is LGHDT and CDR2 YNNKEL (reference sequence). CDR3 region: CASSQGGAEAFF. CDR3 bases: TGTGCCAGCAGCCAAGGTGGGGCTGAAGCTTTCTTT. The whole variable domain, remainder taken from reference TRBV3-1 and TRBJ1-1, is DTAVSQTPKYLVTQMGNDKSIKCEQNLGHDTMYWYKQDSKKFLKIMFSYNNKELIINETVPNRFSPKSPDKAHLNLHINSLELGDSAVYFCASSQGGAEAFFGQGTRLTVV.

This CDR3 reads CASSQEGRADEQFF. DNA for the CDR3: TGTGCCAGCAGCCAAGAGGGGAGGGCCGATGAGCAGTTCTTC. The chain links TRBV11-2 to TRBJ2-1, with TRBD2 matching over 7 bases. Per germline, CDR1 SGHAT and CDR2 FQNNGV. This CDR3 region has 14 residues. Trimming at V came to 5 bases and at J to 8 bases, leaving 9 bases not matched to a gene. The variable domain in full, completed from reference TRBV11-2 and TRBJ2-1, reads EAGVAQSPRYKIIEKRQSVAFWCNPISGHATLYWYQQILGQGPKLLIQFQNNGVVDDSQLPKDRFSAERLKGVDSTLKIQPAKLEDSAVYLCASSQEGRADEQFFGPGTRLTVL.

This clonotype appeared a few times. This chain joins TRBV6-6 and TRBJ2-4; D gene unclear. The CDR3 runs to 15 residues. V shed 0 bases and J shed 0 bases, with 6 bases lying between them. Per the germline V gene, CDR1 is MNHNY and CDR2 is SVGAGI (reference sequence). CDR3 coding DNA: TGTGCCAGCAGTTACTCGATTTTAGCCAAAAACATTCAGTACTTC. It translates to CASSYSILAKNIQYF.

This clonotype was observed many times. This sequence joins TRBV3-1 and TRBJ2-7; a weak D match, TRBD2 (6 bases). The CDR3 is 13 amino acids. Germline values: CDR1 LGHDT, CDR2 YNNKEL (reference sequence). Trimming stripped 3 bases from V and 2 bases from J, with 8 bases between. The DNA for the CDR3 is TGTGCCAGCAGCCACGGGGGAACCTACGAGCAGTACTTC. Translated: CASSHGGTYEQYF.

The chain couples TRBV11-2 to TRBJ2-4, with D uncertain. V was shortened by 8 bases and J by 1 base, with 12 bases between the two germline ends. This CDR3 is built from 14 residues. CDR1 is SGHAT, CDR2 FQNNGV, per germline. Here the CDR3 DNA reads TGTGCCAGCGCATGGTCGTGGGCCAAAAACATTCAGTACTTC. Translating it yields CASAWSWAKNIQYF. Using reference TRBV11-2 and TRBJ2-4 for the parts outside the CDR3, the full variable domain is EAGVAQSPRYKIIEKRQSVAFWCNPISGHATLYWYQQILGQGPKLLIQFQNNGVVDDSQLPKDRFSAERLKGVDSTLKIQPAKLEDSAVYLCASAWSWAKNIQYFGAGTRLSVL.

This clonotype was recorded at least ten times. The gene calls are TRBV3-1 and TRBJ2-7; weak D call: TRBD2 (5 bases). Germline V gene data show CDR1 as LGHDT and CDR2 as YNNKEL (reference sequence). The V and J ends lost 3 bases and 6 bases respectively, with 18 bases between them. CDR3 length: 15 residues. This CDR3 is CASSQVVGKSSEQYF. The CDR3 nucleotides read TGTGCCAGCAGCCAGGTCGTCGGGAAATCAAGCGAGCAGTACTTC.

The V and J genes are TRBV20-1 and TRBJ2-7; possible D gene TRBD2, 5 bases. This CDR3 comprises 16 residues. In germline, CDR1 is DFQATT, CDR2 SNEGSKA (reference sequence). Trimming shortened V by 0 bases and J by 2 bases, and 17 bases separated the two germline ends. The CDR3 DNA is TGCAGTGCTAGAGATTACTCGAGGGATAAGGCCTACGAGCAGTACTTC. Translation: CSARDYSRDKAYEQYF.

In its sample, this clonotype was seen many times. This sequence joins TRBV20-1 and TRBJ2-1, with D maybe TRBD2 (7 bases). Germline values: CDR1 DFQATT, CDR2 SNEGSKA (reference sequence). Trimming pared 6 bases from V and 8 bases from J, leaving 20 bases between. The CDR3 runs to 14 residues. As DNA, the CDR3 is TGCAGTGCCCCGACTCAGACGGGGGGCTATGAGCAGTTCTTC. Protein: CSAPTQTGGYEQFF.

This clonotype was recorded at least ten times. V is TRBV20-1 and J is TRBJ2-3, with D perhaps matching TRBD1 (5 bases). The CDR3 is 15 residues long. V was shortened by 6 bases and J by 2 bases, with 18 bases between the two germline ends. Germline values: CDR1 DFQATT, CDR2 SNEGSKA (reference sequence). The CDR3 nucleotides read TGCAGTGCCCCGGTGGGGCAGACCTTCACAGATACGCAGTATTTT. It translates to CSAPVGQTFTDTQYF.

This clonotype was counted once. The chain links TRBV25-1 to TRBJ2-1; perhaps TRBD2 as D (6 bases). This CDR3 is built from 15 residues. Trimming cost V 3 bases and J 7 bases, with 16 bases left between them. Germline CDR1 MGHDK, CDR2 SYGVNS. The CDR3 sequence: CASSDPGAGENEQFF. CDR3 coding DNA: TGTGCCAGCAGTGATCCGGGAGCAGGAGAGAATGAGCAGTTCTTC.

This clonotype was counted many times. The chain couples TRBV5-5 to TRBJ2-7, with D maybe TRBD2 (5 bases). CDR3 length: 12 amino acids. V gave up 3 bases and J gave up 6 bases, with 10 bases separating them. The germline V gene has CDR1 SGHKS and CDR2 YYEKEE (reference sequence). Written as DNA, the CDR3 is TGTGCCAGCAGCTCCCCGGGGTTCGAGCAGTACTTC. As protein: CASSSPGFEQYF.

This clonotype was counted ten times or more. This chain joins TRBV19 and TRBJ1-2; tentative D call: TRBD1 (6 bases). Germline lookup yields CDR1 LNHDA and CDR2 SQIVND (reference sequence). The CDR3 sequence is 17 residues long. Trimming removed 4 bases at V and 1 base at J, with 19 bases between. The CDR3 DNA reads as TGTGCCAGTAGTAAGAACGGACAGTCGGCCCTTAACTATGGCTACACCTTC. It codes for CASSKNGQSALNYGYTF.

This clonotype came up many times. For the CDR3, the DNA is TGTGCCAGCAGCCGGCCGGGACAGGGGAACACTGAAGCTTTCTTT. Its protein is CASSRPGQGNTEAFF. This chain connects TRBV3-1 to TRBJ1-1; 9 bases are shared with TRBD1. The CDR3 contains 15 residues. Germline loops: CDR1 LGHDT, CDR2 YNNKEL (reference sequence). V shed 4 bases and J 1 base; nucleotides not matched to a gene: 4.

This clonotype has a handful of counts. V gene TRBV20-1 combines with J gene TRBJ1-2; no clear D gene. Per the germline V gene, CDR1 is DFQATT and CDR2 is SNEGSKA (reference sequence). Trimming took 1 base from V and 4 from J, leaving 10 bases between them. The CDR3 length is 13 residues. DNA for the CDR3: TGCAGTGCTAGAGGAACAGAGTTCTATGGCTACACCTTC. This codes for CSARGTEFYGYTF.

This clonotype was recorded many times. The genes are TRBV20-1 and TRBJ1-4; perhaps TRBD1 as D (6 bases). The V gene lost 2 bases and the J gene lost 6 bases, with 10 bases spanning the gap. Germline V gene lookup returns CDR1 DFQATT and CDR2 SNEGSKA (reference sequence). The CDR3 contains 13 residues. CDR3 amino acids: CSARRGRDEKLFF. DNA of the CDR3: TGCAGTGCTAGACGGGGGCGCGATGAAAAACTGTTTTTT.

This sequence joins TRBV6-1 and TRBJ1-2, with 12 bases fitting TRBD1. Unmatched junction bases numbered 15, after V lost 7 bases and J lost 6 bases. The germline V gene has CDR1 MNHNS and CDR2 SASEGT. The CDR3 contains 17 residues. This chain's CDR3 is CASTIPGTGGLGHGYTF. The CDR3 DNA reads TGTGCCAGCACTATCCCCGGGACAGGGGGCCTCGGACATGGCTACACCTTC.

V gene TRBV10-3 combines with J gene TRBJ2-3; TRBD1 matches 11 bases. V was clipped by 4 bases and J by 5 bases; unmatched bases: 17. The CDR3 loop spans 19 amino acids. Germline V gene lookup returns CDR1 ENHRY and CDR2 SYGVKD. The CDR3 region is CAISAAMDRGLGGGDTQYF. The CDR3, as DNA: TGTGCCATCAGTGCTGCTATGGACAGGGGGCTGGGGGGTGGAGATACGCAGTATTTT.

The rearrangement uses TRBV20-1 and TRBJ2-7; D might be TRBD1 (5 bases). V gave up 6 bases and J gave up 4 bases, with 19 bases separating them. CDR1 and CDR2 from the germline V gene are DFQATT and SNEGSKA (reference sequence). The CDR3 covers 14 residues. CDR3 in DNA: TGCAGTGCCTCCCTAGGGGCGGACATATACGAGCAGTACTTC. It encodes CSASLGADIYEQYF.

This chain connects TRBV4-1 to TRBJ1-1; 12 bases map to TRBD1. Germline loops: CDR1 MGHRA, CDR2 YSYEKL. Trimming at V came to 3 bases and at J to 1 base, leaving 3 bases not matched to a gene. The CDR3 loop spans 16 amino acids. Here the CDR3 DNA reads TGCGCCAGCAGCCAGGGGGACAGGGGGCCGAACACTGAAGCTTTCTTT. As protein: CASSQGDRGPNTEAFF.